A single sample gave rise to the 2 T cell receptor beta chains below, sequenced in a study of blood T cell repertoires in COVID-19. Profiled with immunoSEQ multiplex PCR; TCRdb holds only in-frame clones, not every one. The repertoire includes about 130,000 clones, around 83% of them detected once, and approximately 12% sits in the top ten. Sequenced: peripheral blood. The receptors were gathered from a man aged 55 to 70 with acute or convalescent COVID-19.

This clone was observed once. The V and J genes are TRBV7-2 and TRBJ1-4, with 8 bases matching TRBD1. V was clipped by 1 base and J by 2 bases; unmatched bases: 3. From germline, CDR1 is SGHTA and CDR2 FQGNSA. The CDR3 contains 16 residues. The CDR3 coding sequence is TGTGCCAGCAGCTTAGGCAGGGGGCCGACTAATGAAAAACTGTTTTTT. Protein product: CASSLGRGPTNEKLFF.

This clone has only a few counts. Other DNA sequences in this specimen translate into the identical CDR3. J is TRBJ1-2 and V is TRBV11-2; D unresolved. This CDR3 comprises 13 residues. V dropped 5 bases and J dropped 0 bases, with 7 bases sitting between them. Germline V gene data show CDR1 as SGHAT and CDR2 as FQNNGV. The CDR3 sequence is CASSPDSNYGYTF. DNA for the CDR3: TGTGCCAGCAGCCCCGACTCTAACTATGGCTACACCTTC.